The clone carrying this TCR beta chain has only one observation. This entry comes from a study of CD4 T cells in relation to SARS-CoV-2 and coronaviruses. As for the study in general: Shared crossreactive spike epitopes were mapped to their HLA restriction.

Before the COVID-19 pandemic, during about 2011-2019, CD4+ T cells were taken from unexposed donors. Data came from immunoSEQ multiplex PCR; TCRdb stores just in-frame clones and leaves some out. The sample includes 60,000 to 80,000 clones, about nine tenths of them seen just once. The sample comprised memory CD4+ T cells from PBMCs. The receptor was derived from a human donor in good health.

CDR3 DNA sequence: TGCGCCAGCAGTCAATCGGGGACGCTGAACACTGAAGCTTTCTTT. Translated: CASSQSGTLNTEAFF. The chain joins TRBV23-1 to TRBJ1-1, with D possibly being TRBD1 (5 bases). TRBV23-1 is an ORF for which the function is uncertain. The CDR3 spans 15 residues. Trimming shortened V by 0 bases and J by 0 bases, and 8 bases separated the two germline ends.